This T cell receptor beta chain was retrieved from a study of CD8 T cells in Susac syndrome. Random hexamers were used to reverse transcribe the RNA input (0.5 to 1 ug). TCRdb re-analysed the immunoSEQ multiplex PCR reads in MiXCR, keeping a single row per CDR3 protein. Found here are some 300,000 distinct CDR3 sequences, around 89% of them singletons; the top ten hold around 0.18%. This CDR3 comprises 15 residues. The germline V and J ends were trimmed by 3 bases and 2 bases, with 11 bases remaining between them. CDR1 LNHDA and CDR2 SQIVND come from the germline V gene (reference sequence). This sequence joins TRBV19 and TRBJ2-1, with D maybe TRBD1 (5 bases). Source material: CD8+ T cells from PBMCs. The source is a human donor with multiple sclerosis. CDR3 DNA: TGTGCCAGTAGTATTGGGCAGGGAACCTACAATGAGCAGTTCTTC. Translating gives CASSIGQGTYNEQFF.